This paragraph reports one T cell receptor beta chain. Antigen specificity is unknown. The data stem from a study of Ad26.COV2.S vaccination and SARS-CoV-2 variants. Treatment denoted: roughly 20 received Ad26.COV2.S at low or high dose, single or two shots; several received placebo; per-sample allocation not given. The study sampled participants on day 63 after the first vaccine or placebo injection. Findings of the study overall: Possible underestimation of total T cell responses by the TCR breadth and depth analyses was noted.

TCRdb's copy holds only in-frame clones and misses some; the assay was immunoSEQ multiplex PCR. The data hold some 370,000 clones, with about four fifths observed a single time. Between the trimmed V and J ends, which lost 7 bases and 2 bases, there was a span of 11 bases. Germline lookup yields CDR1 SEHNR and CDR2 FQNEAQ (reference sequence). The CDR3 totals 13 residues. The receptor was isolated from a person between 18 and 65 years old who received the Ad26.COV2.S COVID-19 vaccine or a placebo. The source was peripheral blood, collected in a trial of Ad26.COV2.S vaccine versus placebo. The V gene is TRBV7-9, the J gene TRBJ1-1; D is perhaps TRBD1 (6 bases). The CDR3 DNA reads as TGTGCCAGCAATCTACAGGGTAACACTGAAGCTTTCTTT. Translated, it gives CASNLQGNTEAFF.